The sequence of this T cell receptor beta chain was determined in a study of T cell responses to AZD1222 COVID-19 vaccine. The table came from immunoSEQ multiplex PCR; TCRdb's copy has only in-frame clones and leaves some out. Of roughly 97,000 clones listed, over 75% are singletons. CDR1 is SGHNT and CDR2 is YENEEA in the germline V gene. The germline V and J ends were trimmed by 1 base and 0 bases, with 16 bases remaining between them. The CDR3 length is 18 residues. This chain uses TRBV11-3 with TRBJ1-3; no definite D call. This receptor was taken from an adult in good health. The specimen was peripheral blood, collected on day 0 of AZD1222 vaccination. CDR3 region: CASSLVSTGRSSGNTIYF. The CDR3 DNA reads TGTGCCAGCAGCTTAGTATCGACGGGCAGATCCTCTGGAAACACCATATATTTT.